This T cell receptor beta chain was recovered during a study of blood T cell repertoires in COVID-19 (dated by TCRdb to the early 2020s). Looking at the study overall: Samples covering the acute and convalescent phases of COVID-19 were provided by collaborators in the United States, Italy and Spain. A de-identified subject ID, COVID-19 status, age in years and sex were almost always included in the sample metadata. The samples were drawn from the first 160 participants of the ongoing ImmuneRACE study and from under 1,500 subjects provided by 6 global collaborators. A freely available public database, intended as a resource for researchers studying the immune response to SARS-CoV-2, is where the repertoires were released. The prospective study material was composed of cDNA or gDNA derived from T cells, B-cell-depleted T cells, or PBMCs. Deeply sampled blood TCRbeta repertoires from subjects exposed to, actively infected with, or recovered from COVID-19 were included in the dataset. Where available, HLA class I and class II types were obtained from metadata supplied by the sample provider rather than from assay-based typing. The paper as a whole reports these results and caveats: The quantity of clinical and demographic metadata differed by source and by participant and was supplied without curation.

Participants in the prospective study were enrolled through a virtual design, were aged roughly 18 to 100 years, and lived in approximately 25 United States geographic areas. To assign participants to cohorts, the prospective study relied on clinical history that participants themselves reported in a screening survey and a study questionnaire. ImmuneRACE Cohort 3 recovered participants were defined by two consecutive negative NP/OP PCR tests, healthcare professional clearance, or symptom resolution. Mobile phlebotomists in the prospective study collected whole blood, serum and a nasopharyngeal or oropharyngeal swab from every participant. Participants in the prospective study had the option to provide additional blood draws and questionnaires over a roughly 2-month period. Prospective study blood samples were shipped either frozen or at room temperature before DNA extraction. There are 10 amino acids in the CDR3, from cysteine to phenylalanine inclusive. Only the CDR3 region is kept as DNA, spanning 30 bases read in frame from base 1. The germline V gene provides CDR1 SQVTM and CDR2 ANQGSEA. V loses 4 bases, J loses 10 bases, and the germline ends lie 10 bases apart.

Turning to this clone: Its cognate antigen has yet to be identified. No base quality values were provided; no much bigger clone lies one nucleotide off.

TCRbeta CDR3 regions were amplified from genomic DNA by means of the immunoSEQ Assay, a bias-controlled multiplex PCR. For the original study's pipeline: Within the assay, amplification of reference gene primers was used to estimate how many nucleated cells each sample contained. Sequence reads were collapsed and filtered to measure the absolute abundance of every unique TCRbeta CDR3 rearrangement. For each sample, productive Simpson clonality was calculated by taking the square root of Simpson's diversity index across productive rearrangements. Drawn from immuneACCESS, this table holds only the in-frame rearrangements with V and J called that TCRdb kept. Clones are partly lost; checked studies trace under half to an unresolved V gene and leave the rest unexplained. D and trimming were read from the DNA, whereas the V and J calls and clone size are those reported in that table. This sample comprises about half a million clones, around 85% of them detected only once. The ten largest clones add up to approximately 8% of the sample.

This clonotype originated in a woman in her sixties who had recovered from COVID-19. The sequencing input was PBMCs or T cells enriched from blood (not recorded which). The sequence is built from TRBV29-1 and TRBJ1-1; a tentative D call is TRBD1 (5 bases match). The nucleotide sequence reads TGCAGCGTTGTAGAGGGGAGAGCTTTCTTT. Its translation reads: CSVVEGRAFF.